The present TCR beta chain was sequenced within a study of control samples from healthy donors and cancer patients. Only in-frame clones appear in the TCRdb table, and some are missing; sequencing was by immunoSEQ multiplex PCR. The sample lists 400,000 to 450,000 clones; around 90% were seen once. The CDR3 sequence is 14 residues long. Trimming cost V 3 bases and J 4 bases, with 12 bases left between them. Germline CDR1 and CDR2: LGHNA and YSLEER. Sequences were obtained from PBMCs. This sequence joins TRBV4-3 and TRBJ2-5; a weak D match, TRBD2 (5 bases). The receptor's source is a middle-aged man with head and neck cancer. The CDR3 sequence is CASSQEETTETQYF. In DNA, the CDR3 is TGCGCCAGCAGCCAGGAGGAAACGACAGAGACCCAGTACTTC.